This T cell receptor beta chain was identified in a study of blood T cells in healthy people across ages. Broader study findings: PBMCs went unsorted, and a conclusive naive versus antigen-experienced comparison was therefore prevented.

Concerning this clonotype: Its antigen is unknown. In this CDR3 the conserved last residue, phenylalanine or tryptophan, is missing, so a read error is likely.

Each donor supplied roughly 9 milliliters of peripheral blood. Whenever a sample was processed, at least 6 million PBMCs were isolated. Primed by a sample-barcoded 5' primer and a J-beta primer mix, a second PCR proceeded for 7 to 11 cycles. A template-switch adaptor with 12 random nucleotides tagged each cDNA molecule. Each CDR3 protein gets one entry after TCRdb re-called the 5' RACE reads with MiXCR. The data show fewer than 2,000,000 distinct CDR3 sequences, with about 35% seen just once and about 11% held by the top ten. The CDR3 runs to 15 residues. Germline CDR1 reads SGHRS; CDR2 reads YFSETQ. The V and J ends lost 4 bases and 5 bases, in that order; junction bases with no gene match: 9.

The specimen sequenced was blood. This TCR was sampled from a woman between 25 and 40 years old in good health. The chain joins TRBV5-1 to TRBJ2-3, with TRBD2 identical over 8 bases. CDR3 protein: CASSPSGGGQDTQYS. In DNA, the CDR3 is TGCGCCAGCAGCCCTTCGGGAGGGGGGCAAGATACGCAGTATTCT.